The 24 T cell receptor beta chains given below trace back to one sample, sequenced in a study of identical twins. TCRdb re-analysed the 5' RACE reads in MiXCR, keeping a single row per CDR3 protein. The sample lists 600,000 to 800,000 distinct CDR3 sequences; about 20% were seen once. These records were also assigned to another study, of T cells expressing NK-cell markers.

Sequencing input: PBMCs. These receptors came from a woman aged 18-30 years in good health.

V gene TRBV25-1 combines with J gene TRBJ1-2, with D uncertain. Germline V gene data show CDR1 as MGHDK and CDR2 as SYGVNS. V dropped 4 bases and J dropped 6 bases, with 24 bases sitting between them. The CDR3 length is 17 residues. The CDR3 nucleotides are TGTGCCAGCAGTGCCTACTCCCTCTGGAGGGAAGAGGATGGCTACACCTTC. It encodes CASSAYSLWREEDGYTF.

The sample holds a few counts of this clonotype. The V call is TRBV5-1, the J call TRBJ2-3; 8 positions agree with TRBD1. The trim removed 7 bases at V and 1 base at J, leaving 5 bases unmatched. Germline V gene sequence: CDR1 SGHRS, CDR2 YFSETQ. CDR3 size: 14 residues. The CDR3 DNA sequence: TGCGCCAGCGCAGGGGGCGGCGGCACAGATACGCAGTATTTT. Encoded protein: CASAGGGGTDTQYF.

This clonotype was observed a few times. The J gene is TRBJ1-2, the V gene TRBV12-3 or TRBV12-4; D perhaps matches TRBD1 (6 bases). This CDR3 is 13 amino acids long. V lost 5 bases to trimming and J lost 4 bases, with 11 bases between them. CDR3 nucleotides: TGTGCCAGCAGTAGGACAGAAGGCTATGGCTACACCTTC. Its protein product is CASSRTEGYGYTF.

The chain links TRBV2 to TRBJ2-2; 8 nucleotides agree with TRBD1. This CDR3 spans 19 amino acids. V trimming: 11 bases; J trimming: 1 base; junction bases outside the gene matches: 21. From germline, CDR1 is SNHLY and CDR2 FYNNEI. CDR3 sequence: CAVDFRGLTPSLNTGELFF. Written as DNA, the CDR3 is TGTGCCGTCGACTTCAGGGGGCTCACCCCAAGTTTGAACACCGGGGAGCTGTTTTTT.

The chain combines TRBV10-3 with TRBJ1-5, with D possibly matching TRBD1 (5 bases). CDR1 is ENHRY and CDR2 is SYGVKD in the germline V gene. CDR3 length equals 13 residues. Trimming removed 3 bases at V and 5 bases at J, with 8 bases between. The CDR3 sequence: CAISEQDDQPQHF. Written as DNA, the CDR3 is TGTGCCATCAGTGAACAGGACGATCAGCCCCAGCATTTT.

This clonotype has just a few counts. The gene calls are TRBV12-3 or TRBV12-4 and TRBJ2-1; weak D call: TRBD2 (5 bases). V lost 0 bases to trimming and J lost 3 bases, with 12 bases between them. This CDR3 is built from 16 residues. The CDR3 DNA reads as TGTGCCAGCAGTTTAGCAGGTAGCGTGAGCTACAATGAGCAGTTCTTC. It yields the protein CASSLAGSVSYNEQFF.

In this sample, this clonotype turned up many times. The chain couples TRBV12-3 or TRBV12-4 to TRBJ2-1; the D is unclear. Trimming left V 6 bases short and J 9 bases short, with 9 bases between. The CDR3 is made up of 11 amino acids. The CDR3 is CASSFPGEQFF. CDR3 nucleotide sequence: TGTGCCAGCAGCTTCCCCGGTGAGCAGTTCTTC.

J is TRBJ2-1 and V is TRBV12-3 or TRBV12-4; D perhaps matches TRBD1 (6 bases). This CDR3 comprises 17 residues. With 0 bases removed from V and 6 bases from J, the gap between germline ends came to 18 bases. CDR3 protein: CASSLAPGHHGSNEQFF. The CDR3 coding sequence is TGTGCCAGCAGTTTAGCGCCGGGACATCATGGATCCAATGAGCAGTTCTTC.

The rearrangement joins TRBV5-4 to TRBJ2-1; TRBD2 matches 14 bases. In germline, CDR1 is SGHNT, CDR2 YYREEE (reference sequence). This CDR3 region has 17 residues. The V and J ends lost 0 bases and 7 bases, in that order; junction bases with no gene match: 6. The CDR3 protein is CASSLGLAGGILNEQFF. CDR3 nucleotide sequence: TGTGCCAGCAGCTTGGGACTAGCGGGGGGGATATTGAATGAGCAGTTCTTC.

The rearrangement uses TRBV7-9 and TRBJ2-1, with D perhaps TRBD1 or TRBD2 (5 bases each). The germline V gene has CDR1 SEHNR and CDR2 FQNEAQ (reference sequence). V was shortened by 5 bases and J by 7 bases, with 15 bases between the two germline ends. This CDR3 is built from 14 residues. The CDR3: CASSLLDWGNEQFF. The CDR3 DNA follows: TGTGCCAGCAGCCTCCTTGACTGGGGGAATGAGCAGTTCTTC. The variable domain in full, completed from reference TRBV7-9 and TRBJ2-1, reads DTGVSQNPRHKITKRGQNVTFRCDPISEHNRLYWYRQTLGQGPEFLTYFQNEAQLEKSRLLSDRFSAERPKGSFSTLEIQRTEQGDSAMYLCASSLLDWGNEQFFGPGTRLTVL.

The rearrangement joins TRBV27 to TRBJ1-2; possibly TRBD1 for D (5 bases). CDR1 MNHEY and CDR2 SMNVEV come from the germline V gene (reference sequence). The CDR3 spans 14 residues. V was clipped by 5 bases and J by 6 bases, with 16 bases between them. CDR3 nucleotides: TGTGCCAGCAGTCCGATACGGGGCCAGAATGGCTACACCTTC. As protein: CASSPIRGQNGYTF.

This chain links TRBV10-2 with TRBJ1-1; D is unresolved. There are 12 residues in the CDR3. Germline V gene lookup returns CDR1 WSHSY and CDR2 SAAADI. V gave up 6 bases and J gave up 2 bases, with 7 bases separating them. In DNA form, the CDR3 reads TGCGCCAGCAGGCGGGTAAACACTGAAGCTTTCTTT. It encodes CASRRVNTEAFF.

This clonotype was counted between two and nine times. The chain recombines TRBV7-2 with TRBJ1-1; D is ambiguous. CDR3 length: 12 residues. The V gene lost 5 bases and the J gene lost 6 bases, with 10 bases spanning the gap. Germline V gene sequence: CDR1 SGHTA, CDR2 FQGNSA. CDR3 bases: TGTGCCAGCAGCACCCGCCCCCCTGAAGCTTTCTTT. Its protein is CASSTRPPEAFF.

The V and J genes are TRBV5-6 and TRBJ1-2; a weak D match, TRBD1 (6 bases). V lost 4 bases, J lost 3 bases, and 16 bases lay in between. Per the germline V gene, CDR1 is SGHDT and CDR2 is YYEEEE. The CDR3 consists of 15 residues. CDR3: CASSRYRDTHYGYTF. Written as DNA, the CDR3 is TGTGCCAGCAGCCGATACAGGGACACGCACTATGGCTACACCTTC.

The chain links TRBV4-3 to TRBJ2-3; D remains unclear. Germline V gives CDR1 LGHNA, CDR2 YSLEER. The CDR3 loop spans 15 amino acids. Trimming stripped 1 base from V and 4 bases from J, with 12 bases between. CDR3 in amino acids: CASSQGLEHPDTQYF. The CDR3 DNA reads as TGCGCCAGCAGCCAAGGGTTAGAACACCCAGATACGCAGTATTTT.

V usage is TRBV5-8 and J usage is TRBJ2-2; D remains ambiguous. CDR3 length: 14 amino acids. CDR1 and CDR2 from the germline V gene are SGHTS and YDEGEE. With 1 base removed from V and 5 bases from J, the gap between germline ends came to 9 bases. CDR3 sequence reads: CASSLFVKTGELFF. CDR3 bases: TGTGCCAGCAGCTTGTTCGTGAAAACCGGGGAGCTGTTTTTT.

V and J are TRBV7-9 and TRBJ2-4; 10 positions agree with TRBD2. The CDR3 extends over 13 amino acids. From germline, CDR1 is SEHNR and CDR2 FQNEAQ (reference sequence). Trimming removed 4 bases from V and 12 bases from J; junction bases left unmatched: 6. The CDR3 spells CASSSLAGEDQYF. Here the CDR3 DNA reads TGTGCCAGCAGCTCGCTAGCGGGAGAGGATCAGTACTTC.

There are many counts of this clonotype. The chain has TRBV20-1 and TRBJ2-1, with D tentatively TRBD2 (6 bases). The CDR3 spans 12 residues. Germline lookup yields CDR1 DFQATT and CDR2 SNEGSKA (reference sequence). V was cut by 7 bases and J by 9 bases, with 16 bases left in between. CDR3 coding DNA: TGCAGTGTTAGTGGGACTGGGAGTGAGCAGTTCTTC. This translates into CSVSGTGSEQFF.

This clonotype was found a few times. The chain uses TRBV15 and TRBJ1-1; D is uncertain. Germline V gene data show CDR1 as LNHNV and CDR2 as YYDKDF (reference sequence). V dropped 5 bases and J dropped 5 bases, with 12 bases sitting between them. This CDR3 is built from 13 residues. The CDR3 here is CATSPRRGTEAFF. CDR3 nucleotide sequence: TGTGCCACCAGCCCGAGACGGGGAACTGAAGCTTTCTTT.

The chain recombines TRBV5-5 with TRBJ2-5, with TRBD2 identical over 12 bases. The germline V gene encodes CDR1 SGHKS and CDR2 YYEKEE (reference sequence). The CDR3 is 15 amino acids. V was clipped by 4 bases and J by 3 bases; unmatched bases: 4. The CDR3 region has the DNA TGTGCCAGCAGCCCCAGGACTAGCGGGGAAGAGACCCAGTACTTC. Amino acids: CASSPRTSGEETQYF.

There are a few counts of this clonotype. V usage is TRBV29-1 and J usage is TRBJ2-1; D perhaps matches TRBD2 (6 bases). Trimming cost V 4 bases and J 6 bases, with 13 bases left between them. The CDR3 covers 13 residues. Germline V gene sequence: CDR1 SQVTM, CDR2 ANQGSEA. Written as DNA, the CDR3 is TGCAGCGTTGGCGGGACCCTAGGCAATGAGCAGTTCTTC. Amino acid sequence: CSVGGTLGNEQFF.

This rearrangement joins TRBV20-1 to TRBJ2-1; D is unclear. Per germline, CDR1 DFQATT and CDR2 SNEGSKA (reference sequence). This CDR3 is 13 amino acids long. V was trimmed by 2 bases and J by 8 bases, leaving 13 bases between them. CDR3: CSARWVVSDEQFF. The CDR3 nucleotides are TGCAGTGCTAGATGGGTAGTTTCCGATGAGCAGTTCTTC.

V is TRBV20-1 and J is TRBJ2-1; 13 nucleotides match TRBD2. Germline CDR1 DFQATT, CDR2 SNEGSKA (reference sequence). The V gene end was trimmed by 6 bases and the J gene end by 8 bases; junction bases not matched to a gene: 7. There are 14 residues in the CDR3. CDR3 DNA: TGCAGTGCCCTCCGGACTAGCGGGGGCTATGAGCAGTTCTTC. Translating it yields CSALRTSGGYEQFF.

In this sample, this clonotype turned up a few times. The rearrangement uses TRBV6-2 or TRBV6-3 and TRBJ2-1, with 11 bases aligning to TRBD2. The CDR3 extends over 17 amino acids. V lost 5 bases and J lost 2; bases outside the gene matches: 8. Germline V gives CDR1 MNHEY, CDR2 SVGEGT. CDR3 coding DNA: TGTGCCAGCAGTCGGATCTCTAGCGGGAGGCCCTACAATGAGCAGTTCTTC. Encoded protein: CASSRISSGRPYNEQFF.